The present T cell receptor beta chain was sequenced within a study of T cell responses to AZD1222 COVID-19 vaccine. Measured with immunoSEQ multiplex PCR; TCRdb has only the in-frame clones, and not every one. This sample has about 150,000 clones, with roughly 90% found just once. Worth noting for this clone: Its matching antigen is unknown.

Findings and limits, study-wide: Across the whole spike, CD4 TCRs peaked at regions 160-218 and 743-854. Repertoires were obtained only post-peak T cell response. The donor cohort was predominantly white British with a female majority, and clonal diversity may have been underestimated. After two AZD1222 doses, spike-specific TCR breadth and depth rose versus day 0.

CDR3 length: 15 residues. Germline values: CDR1 SGHRS, CDR2 YFSETQ. The V segment lost 0 bases and the J segment 3 bases; nucleotides outside the gene matches: 2. The clonotype was recovered from an adult in good health. Sequencing was performed on peripheral blood, taken on day 0 of MenACWY control vaccination. This chain joins TRBV5-1 and TRBJ2-5; TRBD2 matches at 10 bases. The DNA of the CDR3 is TGCGCCAGCAGCTTGGCCGGGACTAGCGAAGAGACCCAGTACTTC. Protein sequence: CASSLAGTSEETQYF.